The 28 T cell receptor beta chains below all came from one sample that was sequenced in a study of tissue T cells after allogeneic stem cell transplantation. Profiling relied on immunoSEQ multiplex PCR, and the TCRdb table lists in-frame clones only, not all of them. The table records tens of thousands of clones, about 73% of them present only once. The sequencing here drew on tissue from the ileum, taken at autopsy. The receptors originated from a female donor older than 55 with lung cancer.

The genes are TRBV27 and TRBJ2-6; D remains unclear. CDR3 length equals 16 residues. From germline, CDR1 is MNHEY and CDR2 SMNVEV (reference sequence). V was pared by 5 bases and J by 4 bases, with 15 bases between. CDR3 coding DNA: TGTGCCAGCAGTCCCACAGTTGCCGCGGGGGCCAACGTCCTGACTTTC. Protein product: CASSPTVAAGANVLTF.

V and J are TRBV19 and TRBJ2-1, with D perhaps matching TRBD1 (7 bases). The V and J ends lost 4 bases and 1 base respectively, with 17 bases between them. Germline V CDR1 and CDR2: LNHDA, SQIVND (reference sequence). The CDR3 loop spans 17 amino acids. In DNA form, the CDR3 reads TGTGCCAGTAGTAGGGGTCGACAGGGAGGATCCTACAATGAGCAGTTCTTC. It codes for CASSRGRQGGSYNEQFF. The whole variable domain, filled in from reference TRBV19 and TRBJ2-1, reads DGGITQSPKYLFRKEGQNVTLSCEQNLNHDAMYWYRQDPGQGLRLIYYSQIVNDFQKGDIAEGYSVSREKKESFPLTVTSAQKNPTAFYLCASSRGRQGGSYNEQFFGPGTRLTVL.

The gene calls are TRBV6-2 or TRBV6-3 and TRBJ2-2; TRBD1 or TRBD2 may be the D gene (5 bases each). The CDR3 covers 14 residues. Trimming pared 5 bases from V and 3 bases from J, leaving 10 bases between. Germline assignment: CDR1 MNHEY and CDR2 SVGEGT. The CDR3 sequence is CASSPGTDTGELFF. CDR3 in DNA: TGTGCCAGCAGTCCCGGGACCGACACCGGGGAGCTGTTTTTT.

The chain's CDR3 is CASSARDSSYEQYF. The CDR3 coding sequence is TGTGCCAGCAGCGCACGTGACAGCTCCTACGAGCAGTACTTC. The gene calls are TRBV5-4 and TRBJ2-7; D perhaps matches TRBD1 (5 bases). The germline V and J ends were trimmed by 4 bases and 0 bases, with 11 bases remaining between them. The CDR3 totals 14 residues. Per the germline V gene, CDR1 is SGHNT and CDR2 is YYREEE (reference sequence).

The DNA of the CDR3 is TGTGCCAGCTCACCACCGATCCGGACGGCGAACTCTGGAAACACCATATATTTT. This sequence encodes CASSPPIRTANSGNTIYF. This chain uses TRBV18 with TRBJ1-3; D ambiguous. V dropped 0 bases and J dropped 0 bases, with 15 bases sitting between them. Germline V gene data show CDR1 as KGHSH and CDR2 as LQKENI. The CDR3 covers 18 residues. The entire variable domain, with the rest obtained from reference TRBV18 and TRBJ1-3, is as follows: NAGVMQNPRHLVRRRGQEARLRCSPMKGHSHVYWYRQLPEEGLKFMVYLQKENIIDESGMPKERFSAEFPKEGPSILRIQQVVRGDSAAYFCASSPPIRTANSGNTIYFGEGSWLTVV.

The chain links TRBV5-1 to TRBJ2-5; a weak D match, TRBD2 (5 bases). CDR3 length equals 14 residues. Deletions cut 2 bases from V and 2 bases from J, with 10 bases between. Per the germline V gene, CDR1 is SGHRS and CDR2 is YFSETQ. CDR3 bases: TGCGCCAGCAGCTTCCCGGGGTCACAAGAGACCCAGTACTTC. This sequence encodes CASSFPGSQETQYF. Based on the CDR3 plus reference TRBV5-1 and TRBJ2-5, the full variable domain is KAGVTQTPRYLIKTRGQQVTLSCSPISGHRSVSWYQQTPGQGLQFLFEYFSETQRNKGNFPGRFSGRQFSNSRSEMNVSTLELGDSALYLCASSFPGSQETQYFGPGTRLLVL.

V is TRBV2 and J is TRBJ2-3; TRBD1 or TRBD2 may be the D gene (5 bases each). Per germline, CDR1 SNHLY and CDR2 FYNNEI. Between the trimmed V and J ends, which lost 8 bases and 10 bases, there was a span of 13 bases. The CDR3 contains 11 residues. The CDR3 sequence: CASLGAWAQYF. Here the CDR3 DNA reads TGTGCCAGCCTCGGGGCCTGGGCGCAGTATTTT.

The rearrangement uses TRBV11-2 and TRBJ2-4, with TRBD2 matching over 10 bases. Germline CDR1 SGHAT, CDR2 FQNNGV. The CDR3 is made up of 17 amino acids. J was trimmed by 1 base and V by 1 base; bases with no gene match: 4. The CDR3 DNA reads TGTGCCAGCAGCTTAGCTTTTAGCGGGAGGGCCAAAAACATTCAGTACTTC. Amino acids: CASSLAFSGRAKNIQYF. Full variable domain (rest looked up from reference TRBV11-2 and TRBJ2-4): EAGVAQSPRYKIIEKRQSVAFWCNPISGHATLYWYQQILGQGPKLLIQFQNNGVVDDSQLPKDRFSAERLKGVDSTLKIQPAKLEDSAVYLCASSLAFSGRAKNIQYFGAGTRLSVL.

J is TRBJ2-5 and V is TRBV21-1; TRBD2 reflects the table's D call only, with no check against the DNA. TRBV21-1 is a pseudogene. CDR3 length: 14 residues. The CDR3, as DNA: TGTGCCAGCCCTAGCGGGGGGGCCTGGGAGACCCAGTACTTC. Its translation is CASPSGGAWETQYF.

V and J are TRBV7-6 and TRBJ1-6; D uncertain. The CDR3 length is 12 residues. With 4 bases removed from V and 5 bases from J, the gap between germline ends came to 3 bases. Germline V gives CDR1 SGHVS, CDR2 FNYEAQ. The CDR3 bases are TGTGCCAGCAGCTCTAATAATTCACCCCTCCACTTT. Its protein product is CASSSNNSPLHF.

V gene TRBV7-3 combines with J gene TRBJ2-2; TRBD2 aligns across 7 bases. J lost 6 bases, V lost 5 bases, and 21 bases had no gene match. CDR3 length: 19 residues. Germline CDR1 SGHTA, CDR2 FQGTGA. CDR3 in DNA: TGTGCCAGCAGCCCCCGAGGGGTTACTGGACTAGGCCCGTCCGGGGAGCTGTTTTTT. Residues: CASSPRGVTGLGPSGELFF.

Within the sample, this clone is medium-sized. The rearrangement joins TRBV11-2 to TRBJ2-7; D remains ambiguous. This CDR3 has 15 residues. Germline values: CDR1 SGHAT, CDR2 FQNNGV. V gave up 5 bases and J gave up 0 bases, with 14 bases separating them. This chain's CDR3 is CASSAGPRLSYEQYF. For the CDR3, the DNA is TGTGCCAGCAGCGCCGGACCCCGACTCTCCTACGAGCAGTACTTC.

This rearrangement joins TRBV19 to TRBJ1-2; 9 bases are shared with TRBD1. This CDR3 spans 16 amino acids. Trimming at V came to 3 bases and at J to 2 bases, leaving 7 bases not matched to a gene. The germline V gene encodes CDR1 LNHDA and CDR2 SQIVND (reference sequence). As DNA, the CDR3 is TGTGCCAGTAGTATGGCGGGGACAGGGTCAAACTATGGCTACACCTTC. Translation gives CASSMAGTGSNYGYTF.

The V and J genes are TRBV20-1 and TRBJ2-1; 7 nucleotides agree with TRBD2. The CDR3 loop spans 17 amino acids. Germline V gene sequence: CDR1 DFQATT, CDR2 SNEGSKA (reference sequence). V lost 3 bases, J lost 3 bases, and 14 bases stayed unmatched. CDR3 loop: CSASPGTTPSNYNEQFF. The CDR3 DNA sequence: TGCAGTGCTAGTCCCGGGACTACCCCTTCTAACTACAATGAGCAGTTCTTC.

The CDR3 nucleotides are TGTGCCAGTAGTGGGGGACAGGGGGACGAGACCCAGTACTTC. Translation gives CASSGGQGDETQYF. J is TRBJ2-5 and V is TRBV19; 11 bases are a match to TRBD1. This CDR3 spans 14 amino acids. CDR1 is LNHDA and CDR2 is SQIVND in the germline V gene (reference sequence). V dropped 5 bases and J dropped 5; count of bases not matched to a gene: 4.

This chain connects TRBV2 to TRBJ2-1; perhaps TRBD1 as D (5 bases). Trimming removed 7 bases from V and 9 bases from J, with 13 bases in between. The CDR3 has 12 amino acids. CDR1 and CDR2 from the germline V gene are SNHLY and FYNNEI. CDR3 sequence reads: CASKGETIEQFF. The CDR3 nucleotides are TGTGCCAGCAAAGGGGAAACGATTGAGCAGTTCTTC.

The CDR3 bases are TGTGCCAGCGGGCCCGGGCAGGACTCCTACAATGAGCAGTTCTTC. It yields the protein CASGPGQDSYNEQFF. The chain recombines TRBV6-5 with TRBJ2-1; D gene unclear. This CDR3 contains 15 residues. Between the trimmed V and J ends, which lost 8 bases and 0 bases, there was a span of 14 bases. In germline, CDR1 is MNHEY, CDR2 SVGAGI.

A few counts support this clone. This sequence joins TRBV7-9 and TRBJ2-7, with 8 bases identical to TRBD1. Germline V gene lookup returns CDR1 SEHNR and CDR2 FQNEAQ (reference sequence). V dropped 5 bases and J dropped 7; count of bases not matched to a gene: 13. CDR3 size: 15 residues. The CDR3 DNA reads as TGTGCCAGCAGCGGAGGTACGGGACAGGCGAGGGAGCAGTACTTC. Protein product: CASSGGTGQAREQYF.

This clone has more than one count but fewer than ten. The CDR3, as DNA: TGTGCCTGGAGTAATGGGGACAGAAATTCACCCCTCCACTTT. Protein sequence: CAWSNGDRNSPLHF. The gene calls are TRBV30 and TRBJ1-6, with 7 bases that match TRBD1. V was pared by 2 bases and J by 7 bases, with 5 bases of the junction left unmatched. Germline V lookup: CDR1 GTSNPN, CDR2 SVGIG (reference sequence). The CDR3 is 14 residues long.

The chain is built from TRBV6-1 and TRBJ2-3, with 10 bases fitting TRBD2. Per the germline V gene, CDR1 is MNHNS and CDR2 is SASEGT. V lost 2 bases, J lost 2 bases, and 10 bases stayed unmatched. This CDR3 has 18 residues. The CDR3 region is CASSEKGISGRNTDTQYF. The CDR3 nucleotides read TGTGCCAGCAGTGAAAAAGGGATTAGCGGGAGGAACACAGATACGCAGTATTTT.

The genes are TRBV5-1 and TRBJ2-3, with D unresolved. CDR1 and CDR2 from the germline V gene are SGHRS and YFSETQ. The CDR3 is 14 residues long. The V end was cut by 5 bases, the J end by 6 bases, with 16 bases between. The CDR3 loop is CASSWGRTGDTQYF. CDR3 nucleotides: TGCGCCAGCAGTTGGGGTAGGACCGGGGATACGCAGTATTTT. The complete variable domain, with remaining parts taken from reference TRBV5-1 and TRBJ2-3, reads KAGVTQTPRYLIKTRGQQVTLSCSPISGHRSVSWYQQTPGQGLQFLFEYFSETQRNKGNFPGRFSGRQFSNSRSEMNVSTLELGDSALYLCASSWGRTGDTQYFGPGTRLTVL.

In the case of this clone: Other DNA sequences in this sample translate to the same CDR3. V is TRBV30 and J is TRBJ2-7, with 9 bases that match TRBD1. In germline, CDR1 is GTSNPN, CDR2 SVGIG (reference sequence). The CDR3 sequence is 14 residues long. After removal of 1 base from V and 5 bases from J, the junction contained 6 bases not matched to a gene. The CDR3 protein is CAWSAGTGSNEQYF. The DNA for the CDR3 is TGTGCCTGGAGTGCTGGGACAGGGTCCAACGAGCAGTACTTC.

The chain uses TRBV5-1 and TRBJ2-5, with TRBD2 identical over 7 bases. V lost 7 bases to trimming and J lost 4 bases; unmatched junction nucleotides: 4. Germline assignment: CDR1 SGHRS and CDR2 YFSETQ. This CDR3 has 12 amino acids. In DNA form, the CDR3 reads TGCGCCAGCGGGGGGGACCTAGAGACCCAGTACTTC. Residues: CASGGDLETQYF. The full variable domain, with the rest looked up from reference TRBV5-1 and TRBJ2-5, is KAGVTQTPRYLIKTRGQQVTLSCSPISGHRSVSWYQQTPGQGLQFLFEYFSETQRNKGNFPGRFSGRQFSNSRSEMNVSTLELGDSALYLCASGGDLETQYFGPGTRLLVL.

Here the CDR3 DNA reads TGTGCCAGCAGCTTCGACCCGGACTATGGCTACACCTTC. Translation: CASSFDPDYGYTF. This chain connects TRBV11-3 to TRBJ1-2; D not resolved. This CDR3 region has 13 residues. The V end lost 3 bases, the J end lost 3 bases, and 8 bases lay between the germline ends. The germline gives CDR1 SGHNT, CDR2 YENEEA.

This sequence joins TRBV7-8 and TRBJ2-2; D is possibly TRBD1 or TRBD2 (6 bases each). CDR1 is SGHVS and CDR2 is FQNEAQ in the germline V gene. Trimming left V 7 bases short and J 4 bases short, with 16 bases between. CDR3 length equals 15 residues. CDR3 protein: CASTTWGAGTGELFF. The CDR3 DNA sequence: TGTGCCAGCACCACCTGGGGGGCGGGCACCGGGGAGCTGTTTTTT.

V usage is TRBV3-1 (or the pseudogene TRBV3-2) and J usage is TRBJ2-3; TRBD2 aligns across 8 bases. Germline values: CDR1 LGHDT, CDR2 YNNKEL (reference sequence). This CDR3 region has 15 residues. The V segment lost 2 bases and the J segment 8 bases; nucleotides outside the gene matches: 9. The CDR3 nucleotides read TGTGCCAGCAGCCAAACCGGGGGGGCCTCTGCTACGCAGTATTTT. Translated: CASSQTGGASATQYF.

On this clone itself: The junction departs from germline at one end; a sequencing error may be responsible. The chain combines TRBV15 with TRBJ1-1, with a weak D call TRBD1 (6 bases). The CDR3 has 13 residues. CDR1 LNHNV and CDR2 YYDKDF come from the germline V gene (reference sequence). For the CDR3, the DNA is TGTGCCACCCGCAGTCAGGGGAAAACTGAAGCTTTCTTT. Protein sequence: CATRSQGKTEAFF.

Concerning this clone itself: This CDR3 is also generated by other DNA sequences in the sample. The chain links TRBV2 to TRBJ2-2; TRBD1 might be the D (6 bases). In germline, CDR1 is SNHLY, CDR2 FYNNEI. V lost 5 bases to trimming and J lost 2 bases, with 9 bases between them. CDR3 length equals 14 residues. The CDR3 DNA sequence: TGTGCCAGCAGTCCGGGACACAACACCGGGGAGCTGTTTTTT. It yields the protein CASSPGHNTGELFF.